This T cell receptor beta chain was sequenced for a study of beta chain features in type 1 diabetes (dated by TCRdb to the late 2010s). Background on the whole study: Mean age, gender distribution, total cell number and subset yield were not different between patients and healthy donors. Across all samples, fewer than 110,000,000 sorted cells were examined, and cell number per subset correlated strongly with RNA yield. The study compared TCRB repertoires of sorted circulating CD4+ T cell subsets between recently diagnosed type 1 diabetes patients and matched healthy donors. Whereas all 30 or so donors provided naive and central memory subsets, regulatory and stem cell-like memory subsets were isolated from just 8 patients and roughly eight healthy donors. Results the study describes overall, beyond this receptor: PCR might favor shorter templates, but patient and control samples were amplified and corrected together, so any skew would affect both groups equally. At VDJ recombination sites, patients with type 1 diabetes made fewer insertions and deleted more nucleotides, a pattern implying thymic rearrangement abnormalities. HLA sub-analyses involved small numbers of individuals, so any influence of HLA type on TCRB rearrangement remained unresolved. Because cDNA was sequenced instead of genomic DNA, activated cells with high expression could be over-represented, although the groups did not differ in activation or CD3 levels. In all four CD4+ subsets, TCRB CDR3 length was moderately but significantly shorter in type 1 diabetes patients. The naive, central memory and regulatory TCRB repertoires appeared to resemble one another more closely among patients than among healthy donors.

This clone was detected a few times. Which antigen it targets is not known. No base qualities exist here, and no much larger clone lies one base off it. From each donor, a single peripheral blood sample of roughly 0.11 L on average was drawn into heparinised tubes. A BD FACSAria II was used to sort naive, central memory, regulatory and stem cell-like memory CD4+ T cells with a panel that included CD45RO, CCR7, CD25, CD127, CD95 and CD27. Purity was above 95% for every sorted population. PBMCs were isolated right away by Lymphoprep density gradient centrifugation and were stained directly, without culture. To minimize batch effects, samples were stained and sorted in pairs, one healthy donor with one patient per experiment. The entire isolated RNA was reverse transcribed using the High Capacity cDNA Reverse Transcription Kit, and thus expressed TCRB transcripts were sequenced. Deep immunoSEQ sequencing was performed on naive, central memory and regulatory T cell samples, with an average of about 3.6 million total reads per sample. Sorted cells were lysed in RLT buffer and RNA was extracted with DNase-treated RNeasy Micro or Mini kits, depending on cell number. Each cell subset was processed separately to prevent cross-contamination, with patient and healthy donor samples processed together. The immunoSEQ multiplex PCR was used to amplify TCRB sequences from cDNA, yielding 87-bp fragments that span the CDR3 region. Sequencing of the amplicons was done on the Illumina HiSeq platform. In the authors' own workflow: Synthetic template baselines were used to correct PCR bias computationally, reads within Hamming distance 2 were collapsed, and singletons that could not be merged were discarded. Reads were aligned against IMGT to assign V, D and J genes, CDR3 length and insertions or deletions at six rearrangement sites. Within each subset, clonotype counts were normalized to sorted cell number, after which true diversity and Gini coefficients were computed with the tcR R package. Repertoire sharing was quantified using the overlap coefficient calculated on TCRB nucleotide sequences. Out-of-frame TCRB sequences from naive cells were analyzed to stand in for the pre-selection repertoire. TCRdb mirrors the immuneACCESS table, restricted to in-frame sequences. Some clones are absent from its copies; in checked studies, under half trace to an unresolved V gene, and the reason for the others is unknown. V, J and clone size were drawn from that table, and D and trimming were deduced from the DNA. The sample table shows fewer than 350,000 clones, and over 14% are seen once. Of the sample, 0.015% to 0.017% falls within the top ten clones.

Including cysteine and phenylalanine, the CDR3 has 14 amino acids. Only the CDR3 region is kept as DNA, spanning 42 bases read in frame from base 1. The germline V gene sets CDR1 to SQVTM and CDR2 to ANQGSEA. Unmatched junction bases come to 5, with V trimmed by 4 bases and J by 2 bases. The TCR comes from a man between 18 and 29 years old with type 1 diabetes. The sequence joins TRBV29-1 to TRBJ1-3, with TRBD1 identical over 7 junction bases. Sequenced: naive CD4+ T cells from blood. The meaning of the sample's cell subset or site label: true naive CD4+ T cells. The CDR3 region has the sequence CSVGETGPGNTIYF. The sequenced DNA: TGCAGCGTTGGCGAGACAGGGCCTGGAAACACCATATATTTT.